Shown below are 21 T cell receptor beta chains from a single sample sequenced in a study of blood T cell repertoires in COVID-19. Assay: immunoSEQ multiplex PCR; the TCRdb copy retains only in-frame clones and omits some. Here the sample spans 95,000 or so clones, 70% to 90% being singletons. Sequenced: peripheral blood. The receptors were gathered from a man at least 80 years old with active or convalescent COVID-19.

This rearrangement joins TRBV15 to TRBJ2-7; TRBD2 matches 7 bases. V trimming: 6 bases; J trimming: 1 base; junction bases outside the gene matches: 6. The CDR3 is 14 residues long. Germline V gives CDR1 LNHNV, CDR2 YYDKDF (reference sequence). The CDR3 here is CATRASGGSYEQYF. In DNA, the CDR3 is TGTGCCACCAGGGCTAGCGGAGGGTCCTACGAGCAGTACTTC.

This chain joins TRBV15 and TRBJ2-2, with a tentative D call TRBD1 (6 bases). This CDR3 comprises 16 residues. Germline-derived CDR1 and CDR2 are LNHNV and YYDKDF (reference sequence). With 2 bases removed from V and 8 bases from J, the gap between germline ends came to 18 bases. The DNA for the CDR3 is TGTGCCACCAGCAGAACCATGGGGGCGGTGCCGGGGGAGCTGTTTTTT. Protein product: CATSRTMGAVPGELFF.

The chain has TRBV6-2 or TRBV6-3 and TRBJ2-2, with 12 bases identical to TRBD1. The CDR3 has 16 amino acids. The ends lost 5 bases at V and 4 bases at J; junction bases unmatched: 5. Germline CDR1 and CDR2: MNHEY and SVGEGT. Here the CDR3 reads CASSPGQGAGTGELFF. CDR3 DNA: TGTGCCAGCAGTCCGGGACAGGGGGCCGGCACCGGGGAGCTGTTTTTT.

V is TRBV18 and J is TRBJ1-2; TRBD1 aligns across 7 bases. Per germline, CDR1 KGHSH and CDR2 LQKENI. CDR3 length equals 14 residues. V lost 2 bases to trimming and J lost 6 bases; unmatched junction nucleotides: 6. The CDR3 is CASSPTSGTDGYTF. CDR3 DNA: TGTGCCAGCTCACCAACCTCCGGGACAGATGGCTACACCTTC.

The J gene is TRBJ1-3, the V gene TRBV30; D is ambiguous. V lost 0 bases and J lost 4, with 10 bases in between. This CDR3 comprises 14 residues. In germline, CDR1 is GTSNPN, CDR2 SVGIG (reference sequence). The CDR3 spells CAWSVSSTGNTIYF. DNA for the CDR3: TGTGCCTGGAGTGTTTCTAGTACCGGAAACACCATATATTTT.

V is TRBV7-3 and J is TRBJ1-6; D gene uncertain. Germline V gene sequence: CDR1 SGHTA, CDR2 FQGTGA. There are 14 residues in the CDR3. V lost 3 bases and J lost 5, with 8 bases in between. CDR3 sequence (DNA): TGTGCCAGCAGCTTGGGCCAGAATAATTCACCCCTCCACTTT. Protein: CASSLGQNNSPLHF.

The CDR3, as DNA: TGTGCCAGCAGCCCAAGGAGCGGGAACAATGAGCAGTTCTTC. Encoded protein: CASSPRSGNNEQFF. The V and J genes are TRBV5-4 and TRBJ2-1; TRBD2 aligns across 7 bases. V was clipped by 4 bases and J by 5 bases; unmatched bases: 6. CDR1 SGHNT and CDR2 YYREEE come from the germline V gene (reference sequence). The CDR3 consists of 14 residues.

V is TRBV27 and J is TRBJ1-6; 7 nucleotides match TRBD1. The CDR3 is 15 amino acids. Losses at the gene ends were 5 bases for V and 3 bases for J; bases not matched to a gene: 4. Germline V CDR1 and CDR2: MNHEY, SMNVEV (reference sequence). As DNA, the CDR3 is TGTGCCAGCAGTGCCACAGGGGTCTATAATTCACCCCTCCACTTT. This gives the protein CASSATGVYNSPLHF.

The chain is built from TRBV10-3 and TRBJ2-6; TRBD1 is a possible D gene (5 bases). From germline, CDR1 is ENHRY and CDR2 SYGVKD. This CDR3 is 15 amino acids long. With 6 bases removed from V and 0 bases from J, the gap between germline ends came to 9 bases. The CDR3 region is CAIRDKGSGANVLTF. CDR3 in DNA: TGTGCCATCAGGGACAAGGGCTCTGGGGCCAACGTCCTGACTTTC.

The rearrangement uses TRBV7-2 and TRBJ2-3; D not resolved. CDR1 and CDR2 (germline): SGHTA, FQGNSA. V gave up 5 bases and J gave up 3 bases, with 15 bases separating them. The CDR3 is made up of 15 amino acids. The CDR3 here is CASSPDRVVTDTQYF. The CDR3 region has the DNA TGTGCCAGCAGCCCCGATAGAGTAGTGACAGATACGCAGTATTTT.

The chain joins TRBV23-1 to TRBJ2-1, with D uncertain. TRBV23-1 has ORF status, its function being uncertain. Trimming removed 7 bases at V and 2 bases at J, with 12 bases between. This CDR3 is 14 amino acids long. CDR3 in amino acids: CASNLGNAYNEQFF. Here the CDR3 DNA reads TGCGCCAGCAACCTAGGAAACGCCTACAATGAGCAGTTCTTC.

The chain is built from TRBV12-3 or TRBV12-4 and TRBJ2-2; no clear D. The V end lost 3 bases, the J end lost 5 bases, and 4 bases lay between the germline ends. The CDR3 sequence is 12 residues long. The CDR3 DNA sequence: TGTGCCAGCAGTTTTCCAACCGGGGAGCTGTTTTTT. Translating gives CASSFPTGELFF.

The V and J genes are TRBV28 and TRBJ2-5; a weak D match, TRBD2 (7 bases). CDR1 is MDHEN and CDR2 is SYDVKM in the germline V gene. The CDR3 sequence is 18 residues long. The V end was cut by 2 bases, the J end by 6 bases, with 25 bases between. CDR3 nucleotide sequence: TGTGCCAGCAGTTTAGGGAGGGCCTCAACAGGGATTTCTCAGACCCAGTACTTC. This translates into CASSLGRASTGISQTQYF.

The chain carries TRBV5-5 and TRBJ2-3, with D possibly TRBD1 on 7 matching bases. V lost 5 bases to trimming and J lost 2 bases, with 18 bases between them. Per germline, CDR1 SGHKS and CDR2 YYEKEE (reference sequence). This CDR3 spans 16 amino acids. The CDR3 DNA is TGTGCCAGCAGTCATCCCCAGGGGGGAGACACAGATACGCAGTATTTT. This sequence encodes CASSHPQGGDTDTQYF.

This rearrangement joins TRBV10-3 to TRBJ2-5; D is unclear. CDR1 and CDR2 from the germline V gene are ENHRY and SYGVKD. This CDR3 is built from 13 residues. The ends were cut back, 0 bases at V and 4 bases at J, with 6 bases in the middle. CDR3 residues: CAISESPLETQYF. The DNA for the CDR3 is TGTGCCATCAGTGAGTCCCCATTAGAGACCCAGTACTTC.

This clone has just a few counts. This sequence joins TRBV19 and TRBJ2-3; tentatively, D is TRBD2 (5 bases). The CDR3 loop spans 16 amino acids. V lost 2 bases to trimming and J lost 0 bases, with 12 bases between them. The germline gives CDR1 LNHDA, CDR2 SQIVND (reference sequence). The CDR3 DNA reads as TGTGCCAGTAGTATAAGTAGGAGGTCCAGCACAGATACGCAGTATTTT. Its translation: CASSISRRSSTDTQYF. Filled out from reference TRBV19 and TRBJ2-3, the complete variable domain reads DGGITQSPKYLFRKEGQNVTLSCEQNLNHDAMYWYRQDPGQGLRLIYYSQIVNDFQKGDIAEGYSVSREKKESFPLTVTSAQKNPTAFYLCASSISRRSSTDTQYFGPGTRLTVL.

The gene calls are TRBV10-3 and TRBJ1-5; D possibly corresponds to TRBD1 (6 bases). The CDR3 has 15 amino acids. Trimming removed 3 bases from V and 5 bases from J, with 14 bases in between. Germline CDR1 and CDR2: ENHRY and SYGVKD. CDR3 DNA sequence: TGTGCCATCAGTGATGTCAGGGGCTTAGATCAGCCCCAGCATTTT. This translates into CAISDVRGLDQPQHF.

The V gene is TRBV11-3, the J gene TRBJ2-1; 10 bases fit TRBD2. Trimming cost V 2 bases and J 7 bases; bases outside gene matches: 8. Germline loops: CDR1 SGHNT, CDR2 YENEEA. This CDR3 region has 16 residues. For the CDR3, the DNA is TGTGCCAGCAGCTTACAATCTAGCGGGAGTCAGAATGAGCAGTTCTTC. Translated, it gives CASSLQSSGSQNEQFF.

The V and J genes are TRBV3-1 (or the pseudogene TRBV3-2) and TRBJ1-3; 11 nucleotides match TRBD1. With V trimmed by 4 bases and J by 2 bases, 1 base remained unmatched. The germline V gene encodes CDR1 LGHDT and CDR2 YNNKEL (reference sequence). There are 15 residues in the CDR3. The CDR3 spells CASSRTGGTGNTIYF. The CDR3, as DNA: TGTGCCAGCAGCCGGACAGGGGGCACTGGAAACACCATATATTTT.

In its sample, this clone was seen a few times. The chain is built from TRBV27 and TRBJ2-1, with 16 positions matching TRBD2. Germline V gene lookup returns CDR1 MNHEY and CDR2 SMNVEV (reference sequence). This CDR3 spans 20 amino acids. V was clipped by 5 bases and J by 1 base; unmatched bases: 11. The CDR3 loop is CASSPLGTSGRAGSYNEQFF. The CDR3 DNA is TGTGCCAGCAGTCCCCTCGGGACTAGCGGGAGGGCCGGGTCCTACAATGAGCAGTTCTTC.

The chain joins TRBV3-1 (or the pseudogene TRBV3-2) to TRBJ1-1, with D tentatively TRBD1 (6 bases). V dropped 1 base and J dropped 11 bases, with 14 bases sitting between them. The V gene's germline CDR1 is LGHDT and CDR2 YNNKEL (reference sequence). The CDR3 covers 13 residues. The DNA for the CDR3 is TGTGCCAGCAGCCAAGGGGCCCAACAGGGTGCTTTCTTT. It yields the protein CASSQGAQQGAFF.